This T cell receptor beta chain was captured by sequencing in a study of human T cells and chemical hapten exposure. Study summary: Donors were sensitized with 2% DPC on the upper inner arm.

TCRdb itself ran the RACE reads through MiXCR, one entry per CDR3 protein. The sample yields over 300,000 distinct CDR3 sequences, roughly 5% seen once. Germline V gene sequence: CDR1 DFQATT, CDR2 SNEGSKA (reference sequence). The CDR3 loop spans 14 amino acids. V gave up 5 bases and J gave up 5 bases; unmatched junction bases: 2. This sample's time point: pre-sensitization, week 0. The treatment denotes: therapeutic diphenylcyclopropenone sensitization with weekly scalp DPC. Drawing of blood took place ahead of applying each patch test. Total RNA was isolated from whole blood that had not been fractionated.

This chain joins TRBV20-1 and TRBJ2-2, with 13 nucleotides matching TRBD2. Sample: whole blood, taken in connection with sensitization to the hapten diphenylcyclopropenone (DPC). The clonotype comes from a woman between 50 and 59 years old with alopecia areata. Some clones in this sample may be carry-over from other donors' samples. In DNA, the CDR3 is TGCAGTGCTCCGGGACTAGCGGGAACCGGGGAGCTGTTTTTT. This translates into CSAPGLAGTGELFF.